Given below is one TCR beta chain in context. Its cognate antigen has yet to be identified. Germline and junction disagree at one end, which may indicate a read error. The data are from a study of blood T cells in healthy people across ages (dated by TCRdb to 2015 to 2017). Context from the whole study: In model experiments, template switching captured roughly one uniquely barcoded TCR beta cDNA molecule for every two T cells. Four age groups were formed from the donors: young (average approximately 15 years), middle-aged (around 39), aged (approximately 60) and long-lived (roughly 88). The study analyzed two additional independent replicas of 1 million unique cDNA reads from the same blood draw for two donors, one aged 18 to 29 and one aged 80 or older. To avoid experimental bias, donors of different ages were distributed randomly across sequencing lanes. Age-related changes in TCR beta repertoire diversity were measured in the study by deep sequencing normalized with unique cDNA molecular identifiers.

The CDR3 spans 14 residues, from the cysteine through the phenylalanine. The kept DNA is CDR3 alone, 42 bases in frame from the first base. For CDR1 and CDR2, the germline V gene lists MNHEY and SVGEGT. On the study overall, not on this receptor specifically: Compared with the aged group, the long-lived group had more naive CD4+ T cells, fewer expanded clones and increased TCR diversity, a pattern suggesting age selection. There was a strong correlation between observed TCR beta diversity and the percentage of naive T cells measured by flow cytometry. Estimates of total diversity based on one million sequenced T cells were considered lower bounds and underestimates. Bulk unsorted PBMC profiling prevented conclusive comparison of naive and antigen-experienced compartments. Because donor CMV infection status was unknown, age-related changes in expanded clonotypes were potentially confounded. Observed TCR beta diversity per million T cells fell roughly linearly with age, and a significant reduction was already apparent by age approximately 40.

Donors were 30 to 45 systemically healthy Caucasian individuals from Russia aged roughly 6 to 90 years. Ten milliliters of peripheral blood were drawn from each donor into EDTA-treated Vacutainer tubes. Ficoll-Paque density-gradient centrifugation was used to isolate PBMCs, with at least 7 million obtained per sample. Total RNA, at least 6 micrograms per sample, was extracted from PBMCs with Trizol reagent. For every donor, flow cytometry on a PBMC aliquot measured the percentage of naive CD45RAhigh/CD27high T cells. Library generation was performed with 5' RACE. TCRdb records Illumina HiSeq 2500 as the sequencer. A second PCR of roughly 7 to 12 cycles was run with a J-beta primer mix and a sample-barcoded 5' primer. A unique molecular identifier was introduced onto each TCR beta cDNA molecule by a template-switch 5' adaptor carrying 12 random nucleotides. Each sample yielded at least 2.5 million CDR3-containing paired-end reads. All of the RNA was converted into first-strand cDNA using the Mint cDNA synthesis kit, with a TRBC-specific oligonucleotide serving as the primer. Following uracil-DNA glycosylase treatment, all cDNA underwent a first 18-cycle PCR with the universal primers M1SS and BC2_uni_R. For the original study's pipeline: For normalization, 1 million high-quality reads, each with a distinct molecular identifier, were randomly selected from each sample. Instead of being binned into consensus sequences, reads with shared molecular identifiers were discarded. MiTCR, with a Q25 quality threshold and the strictest error-elimination algorithm, was used for CDR3 identification, clonotype clustering and error correction. A nonparametric unseen species model with Euler transformation was used to estimate lower-bound total TCR beta diversity. The public reads were reprocessed in TCRdb via fastp at Q25 and MiXCR, keeping in-frame beta chains. Under each unique CDR3 protein, matching rows form one entry showing the most common genes and DNA. The V and J calls follow TCRdb's processing rather than the paper's. This sample comprises approximately 800,000 distinct CDR3 sequences, 46% of them detected only once. The ten largest account for 15% to 20% of the sample.

Rearrangement joined TRBV6-2 or TRBV6-3 to TRBJ2-1; TRBD1 could be the D gene, as 6 bases match. Sequencing was carried out using blood. This TCR was sampled from an older man in good health. The CDR3 amino acid sequence is: CACSRQESYNEQFF. The DNA sequence is TGTGCCTGCAGCCGACAGGAATCCTACAATGAGCAGTTCTTC.